Below are 2 T cell receptor beta chains sequenced from a single sample in a study of T cell responses to AZD1222 COVID-19 vaccine. Sequencing used immunoSEQ multiplex PCR; TCRdb keeps in-frame clones, though not all of them. The sample yields 95,000 to 150,000 clones, more than 75% seen once. The source was peripheral blood, collected on day 0 of AZD1222 vaccination. Receptor source: an adult in good health.

This chain uses TRBV5-4 with TRBJ2-3; D tentatively fits TRBD1 or TRBD2 (6 bases each). The CDR3 extends over 15 amino acids. Germline assignment: CDR1 SGHNT and CDR2 YYREEE (reference sequence). V was clipped by 3 bases and J by 1 base, with 12 bases between them. CDR3 protein: CASSSDGGGTDTQYF. In DNA, the CDR3 is TGTGCCAGCAGCTCGGACGGGGGCGGCACAGATACGCAGTATTTT.

The genes are TRBV5-1 and TRBJ2-5; 7 bases are shared with TRBD2. Germline CDR1 is SGHRS and CDR2 is YFSETQ. CDR3 length equals 13 residues. J gave up 2 bases and V 4 bases, and 2 bases lay outside the gene matches. This chain's CDR3 is CASSPGGQETQYF. In DNA form, the CDR3 reads TGCGCCAGCAGCCCCGGGGGGCAAGAGACCCAGTACTTC.